This TCR beta chain was captured in a study of shared clonotypes between healthy human individuals. Only in-frame clones appear in the TCRdb table, and some are missing; sequencing was by immunoSEQ multiplex PCR. Among some 2.4 million clones listed, over 85% were seen once. CDR3 length: 15 residues. Germline CDR1 reads ENHRY; CDR2 reads SYGVKD. Trimming shortened V by 6 bases and J by 2 bases, and 15 bases separated the two germline ends. The clonotype was recovered from a man younger than 30 in good health. Some clones in this sample may be carry-over from other donors' samples. The source material was naive CD4+ T cells from PBMCs. As to subset: CD45RA+ positively selected. The V gene is TRBV10-3, the J gene TRBJ2-3; D gene uncertain. The DNA for the CDR3 is TGTGCCATCAGGGTTGGCGGCCCCTCCACAGATACGCAGTATTTT. Protein: CAIRVGGPSTDTQYF.